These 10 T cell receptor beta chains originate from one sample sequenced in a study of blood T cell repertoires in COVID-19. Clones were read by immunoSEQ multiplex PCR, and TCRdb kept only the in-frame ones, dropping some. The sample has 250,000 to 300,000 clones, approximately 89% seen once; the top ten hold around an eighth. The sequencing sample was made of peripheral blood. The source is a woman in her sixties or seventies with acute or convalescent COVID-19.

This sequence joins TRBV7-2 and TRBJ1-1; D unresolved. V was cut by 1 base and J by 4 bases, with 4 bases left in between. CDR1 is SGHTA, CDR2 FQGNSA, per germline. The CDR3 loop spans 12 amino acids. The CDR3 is CASSLVRTEAFF. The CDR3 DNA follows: TGTGCCAGCAGCTTAGTTCGCACTGAAGCTTTCTTT.

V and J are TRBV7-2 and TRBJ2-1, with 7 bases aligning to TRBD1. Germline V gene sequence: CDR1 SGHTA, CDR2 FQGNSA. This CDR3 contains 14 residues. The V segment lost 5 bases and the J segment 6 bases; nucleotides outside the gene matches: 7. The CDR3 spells CASSHRGMANEQFF. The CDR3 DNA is TGTGCCAGCAGCCACAGGGGCATGGCCAATGAGCAGTTCTTC.

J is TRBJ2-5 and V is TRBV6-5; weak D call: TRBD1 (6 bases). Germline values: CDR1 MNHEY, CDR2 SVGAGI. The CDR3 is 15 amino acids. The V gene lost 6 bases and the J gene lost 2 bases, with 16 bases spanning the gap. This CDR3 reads CASSRLPGQQETQYF. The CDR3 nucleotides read TGTGCCAGCAGCAGACTGCCGGGACAACAAGAGACCCAGTACTTC.

The CDR3 region has the DNA TGCGCCAGCAGCCCCAGCGGGGGCAAAAACATTCAGTACTTC. Its protein product is CASSPSGGKNIQYF. V is TRBV4-3 and J is TRBJ2-4; 8 bases are a match to TRBD2. J was trimmed by 3 bases and V by 4 bases; bases with no gene match: 2. The germline V gene encodes CDR1 LGHNA and CDR2 YSLEER. The CDR3 runs 14 residues.

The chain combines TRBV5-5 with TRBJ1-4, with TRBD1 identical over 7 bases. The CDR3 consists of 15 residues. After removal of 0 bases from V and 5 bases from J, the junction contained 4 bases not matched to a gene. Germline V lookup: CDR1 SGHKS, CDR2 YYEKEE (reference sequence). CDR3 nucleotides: TGTGCCAGCAGCTTGGGGACAGGCCCAAATGAAAAACTGTTTTTT. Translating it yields CASSLGTGPNEKLFF.

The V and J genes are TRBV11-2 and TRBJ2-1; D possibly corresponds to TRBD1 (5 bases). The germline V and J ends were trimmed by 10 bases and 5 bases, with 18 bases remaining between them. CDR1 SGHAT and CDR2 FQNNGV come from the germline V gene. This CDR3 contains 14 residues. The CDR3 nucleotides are TGTGCCACCTCCAGGGTTACGACTCACAATGAGCAGTTCTTC. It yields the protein CATSRVTTHNEQFF.

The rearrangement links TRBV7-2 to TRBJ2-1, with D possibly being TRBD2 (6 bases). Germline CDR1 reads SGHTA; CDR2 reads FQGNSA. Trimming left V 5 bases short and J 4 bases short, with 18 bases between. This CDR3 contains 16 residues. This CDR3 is CASSRQAGGGYNEQFF. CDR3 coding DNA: TGTGCCAGCAGCCGCCAGGCGGGTGGAGGGTACAATGAGCAGTTCTTC.

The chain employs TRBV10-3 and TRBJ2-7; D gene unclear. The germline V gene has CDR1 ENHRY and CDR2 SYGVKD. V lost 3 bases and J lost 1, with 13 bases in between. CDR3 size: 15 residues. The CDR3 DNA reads TGTGCCATCAGTGAAGCCGGCGCGACATCCTACGAGCAGTACTTC. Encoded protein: CAISEAGATSYEQYF.

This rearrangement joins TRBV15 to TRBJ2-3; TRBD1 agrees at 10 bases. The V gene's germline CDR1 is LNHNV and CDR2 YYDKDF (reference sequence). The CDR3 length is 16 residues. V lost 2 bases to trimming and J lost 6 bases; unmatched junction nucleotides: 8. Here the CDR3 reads CATSRRDRGFSDTQYF. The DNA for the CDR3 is TGTGCCACCAGCAGACGGGACAGGGGTTTTTCGGATACGCAGTATTTT.

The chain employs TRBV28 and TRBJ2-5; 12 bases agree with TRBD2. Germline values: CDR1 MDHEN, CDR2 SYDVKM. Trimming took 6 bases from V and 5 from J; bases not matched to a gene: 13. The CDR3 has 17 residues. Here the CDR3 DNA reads TGTGCCAGCAGCCTCCCCAGGACTAGCGGGATGTTGGAGACCCAGTACTTC. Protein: CASSLPRTSGMLETQYF.